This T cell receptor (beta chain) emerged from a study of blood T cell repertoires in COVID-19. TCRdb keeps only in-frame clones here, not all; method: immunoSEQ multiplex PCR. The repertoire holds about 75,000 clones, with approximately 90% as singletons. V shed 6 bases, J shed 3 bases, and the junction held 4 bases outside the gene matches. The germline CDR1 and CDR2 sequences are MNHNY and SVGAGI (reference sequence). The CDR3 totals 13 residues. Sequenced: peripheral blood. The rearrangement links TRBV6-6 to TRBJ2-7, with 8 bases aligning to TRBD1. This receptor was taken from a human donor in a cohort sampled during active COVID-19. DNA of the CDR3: TGTGCCAGCAGGAGGGACAGGTACTACGAGCAGTACTTC. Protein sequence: CASRRDRYYEQYF.